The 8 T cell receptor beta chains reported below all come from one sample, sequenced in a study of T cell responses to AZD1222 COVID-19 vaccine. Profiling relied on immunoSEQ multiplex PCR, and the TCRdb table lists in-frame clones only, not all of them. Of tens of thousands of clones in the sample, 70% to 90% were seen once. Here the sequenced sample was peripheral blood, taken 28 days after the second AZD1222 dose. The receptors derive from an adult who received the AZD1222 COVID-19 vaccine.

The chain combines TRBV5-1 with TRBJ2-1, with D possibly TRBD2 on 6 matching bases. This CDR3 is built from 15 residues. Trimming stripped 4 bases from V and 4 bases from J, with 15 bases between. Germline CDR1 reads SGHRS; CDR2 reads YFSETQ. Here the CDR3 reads CASSPVGGEYNEQFF. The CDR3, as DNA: TGCGCCAGCAGCCCAGTGGGGGGAGAATACAATGAGCAGTTCTTC.

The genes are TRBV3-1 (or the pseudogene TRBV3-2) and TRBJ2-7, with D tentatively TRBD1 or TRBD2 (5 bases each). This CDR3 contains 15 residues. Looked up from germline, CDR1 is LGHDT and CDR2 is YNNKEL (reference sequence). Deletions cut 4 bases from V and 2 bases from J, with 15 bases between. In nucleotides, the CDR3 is TGTGCCAGCAGCCCCTCTTCGGGGCGCCCCTACGAGCAGTACTTC. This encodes CASSPSSGRPYEQYF.

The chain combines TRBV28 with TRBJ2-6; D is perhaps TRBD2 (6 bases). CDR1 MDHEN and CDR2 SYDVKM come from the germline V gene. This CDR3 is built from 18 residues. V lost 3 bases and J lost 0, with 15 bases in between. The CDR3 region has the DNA TGTGCCAGCAGTTTGTGGGTCGGCGGGGACTCTGGGGCCAACGTCCTGACTTTC. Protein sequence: CASSLWVGGDSGANVLTF. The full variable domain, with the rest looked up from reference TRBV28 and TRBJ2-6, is DVKVTQSSRYLVKRTGEKVFLECVQDMDHENMFWYRQDPGLGLRLIYFSYDVKMKEKGDIPEGYSVSREKKERFSLILESASTNQTSMYLCASSLWVGGDSGANVLTFGAGSRLTVL.

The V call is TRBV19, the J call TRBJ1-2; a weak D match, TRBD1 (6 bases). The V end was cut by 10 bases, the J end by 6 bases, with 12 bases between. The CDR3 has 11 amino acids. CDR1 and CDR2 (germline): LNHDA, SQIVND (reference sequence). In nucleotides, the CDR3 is TGTGCCACCGAACAGGGAGATGGCTACACCTTC. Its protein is CATEQGDGYTF.

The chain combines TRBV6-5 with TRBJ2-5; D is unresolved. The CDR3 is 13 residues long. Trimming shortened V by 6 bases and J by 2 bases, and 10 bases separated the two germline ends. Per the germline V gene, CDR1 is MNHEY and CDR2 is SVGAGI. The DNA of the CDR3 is TGTGCCAGCAGGATGGGCAGTCAAGAGACCCAGTACTTC. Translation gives CASRMGSQETQYF.

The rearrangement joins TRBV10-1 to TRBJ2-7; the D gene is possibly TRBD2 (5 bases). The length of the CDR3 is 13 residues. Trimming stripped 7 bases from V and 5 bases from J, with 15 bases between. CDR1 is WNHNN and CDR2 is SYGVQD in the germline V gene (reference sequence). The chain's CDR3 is CASTSGLSHEQYF. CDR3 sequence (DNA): TGCGCCAGCACCTCTGGACTTTCCCACGAGCAGTACTTC.

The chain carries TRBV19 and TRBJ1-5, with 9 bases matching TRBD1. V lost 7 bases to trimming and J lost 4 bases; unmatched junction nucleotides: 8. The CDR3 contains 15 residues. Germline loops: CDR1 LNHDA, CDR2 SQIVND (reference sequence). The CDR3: CASNPQGAGNQPQHF. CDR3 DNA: TGTGCCAGTAACCCACAGGGGGCAGGGAATCAGCCCCAGCATTTT.

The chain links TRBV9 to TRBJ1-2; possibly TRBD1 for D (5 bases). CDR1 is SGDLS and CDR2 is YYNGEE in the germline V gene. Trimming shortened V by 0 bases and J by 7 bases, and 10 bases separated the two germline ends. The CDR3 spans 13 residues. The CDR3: CASSVEGQRGYTF. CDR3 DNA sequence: TGTGCCAGCAGCGTAGAGGGGCAGCGTGGCTACACCTTC. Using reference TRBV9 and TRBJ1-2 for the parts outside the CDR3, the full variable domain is DSGVTQTPKHLITATGQRVTLRCSPRSGDLSVYWYQQSLDQGLQFLIQYYNGEERAKGNILERFSAQQFPDLHSELNLSSLELGDSALYFCASSVEGQRGYTFGSGTRLTVV.